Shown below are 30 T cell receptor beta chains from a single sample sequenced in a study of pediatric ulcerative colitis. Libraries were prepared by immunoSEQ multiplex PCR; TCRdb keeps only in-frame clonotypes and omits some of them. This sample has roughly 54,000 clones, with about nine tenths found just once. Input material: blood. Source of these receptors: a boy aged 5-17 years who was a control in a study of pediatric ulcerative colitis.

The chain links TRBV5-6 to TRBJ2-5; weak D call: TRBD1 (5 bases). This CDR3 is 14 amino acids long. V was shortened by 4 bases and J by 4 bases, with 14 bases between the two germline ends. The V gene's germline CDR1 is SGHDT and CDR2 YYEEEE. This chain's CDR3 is CASSGGQGRETQYF. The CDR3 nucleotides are TGTGCCAGCAGCGGTGGACAAGGCCGAGAGACCCAGTACTTC.

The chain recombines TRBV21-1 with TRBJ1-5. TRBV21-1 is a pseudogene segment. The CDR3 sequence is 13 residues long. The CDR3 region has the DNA TGTGCCACTGGTGGGATCCGCAATCAGCCCCAGCATTTT. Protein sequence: CATGGIRNQPQHF.

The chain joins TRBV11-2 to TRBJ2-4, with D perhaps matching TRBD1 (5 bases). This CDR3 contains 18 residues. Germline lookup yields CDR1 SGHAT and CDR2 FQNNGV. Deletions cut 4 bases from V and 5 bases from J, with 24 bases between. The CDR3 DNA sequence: TGTGCCAGCAGCTCACAGGCCCTCAGGGCTAGGGCTGAAAACATTCAGTACTTC. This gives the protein CASSSQALRARAENIQYF.

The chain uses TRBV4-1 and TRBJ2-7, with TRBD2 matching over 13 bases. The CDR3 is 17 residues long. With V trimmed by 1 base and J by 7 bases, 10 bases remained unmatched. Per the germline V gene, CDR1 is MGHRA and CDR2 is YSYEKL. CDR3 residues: CASSQVDMGLAGREQYF. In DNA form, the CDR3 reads TGCGCCAGCAGCCAAGTGGATATGGGACTAGCGGGAAGAGAGCAGTACTTC.

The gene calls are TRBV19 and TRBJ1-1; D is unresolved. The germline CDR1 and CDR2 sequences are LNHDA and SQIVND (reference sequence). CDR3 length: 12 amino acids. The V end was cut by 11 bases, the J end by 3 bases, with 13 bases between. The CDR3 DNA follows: TGTGCCGTTAAGATCGGGGACACTGAAGCTTTCTTT. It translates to CAVKIGDTEAFF.

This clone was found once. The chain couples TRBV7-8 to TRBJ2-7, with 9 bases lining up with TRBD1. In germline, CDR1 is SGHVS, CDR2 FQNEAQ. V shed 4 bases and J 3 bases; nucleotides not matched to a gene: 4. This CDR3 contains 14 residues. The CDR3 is CASSYRDRDYEQYF. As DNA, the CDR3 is TGTGCCAGCAGCTACCGGGACAGGGACTACGAGCAGTACTTC.

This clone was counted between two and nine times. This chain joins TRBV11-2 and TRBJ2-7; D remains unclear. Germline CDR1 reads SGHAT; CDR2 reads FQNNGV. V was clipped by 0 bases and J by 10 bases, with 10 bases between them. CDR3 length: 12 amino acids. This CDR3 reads CASSLELGSQYF. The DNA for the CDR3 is TGTGCCAGCAGCTTAGAACTGGGGTCACAGTACTTC.

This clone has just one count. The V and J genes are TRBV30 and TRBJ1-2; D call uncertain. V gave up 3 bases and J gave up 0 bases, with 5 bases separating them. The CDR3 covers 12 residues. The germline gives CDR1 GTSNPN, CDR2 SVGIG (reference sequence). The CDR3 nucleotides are TGTGCCTGGAGGGGCTCTAACTATGGCTACACCTTC. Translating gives CAWRGSNYGYTF.

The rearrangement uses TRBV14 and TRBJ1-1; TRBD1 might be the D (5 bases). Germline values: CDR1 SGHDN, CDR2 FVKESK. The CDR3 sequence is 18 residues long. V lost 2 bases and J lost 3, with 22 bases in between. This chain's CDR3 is CASSQSGRWIFADTEAFF. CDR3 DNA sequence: TGTGCCAGCAGCCAATCAGGGAGATGGATATTTGCGGACACTGAAGCTTTCTTT.

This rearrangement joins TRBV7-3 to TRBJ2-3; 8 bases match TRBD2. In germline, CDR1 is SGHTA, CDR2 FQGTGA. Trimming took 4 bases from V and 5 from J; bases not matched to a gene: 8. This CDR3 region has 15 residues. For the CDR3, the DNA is TGTGCCAGCAGCTCCCTCCCGGGGGGGAAAGATACGCAGTATTTT. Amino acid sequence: CASSSLPGGKDTQYF. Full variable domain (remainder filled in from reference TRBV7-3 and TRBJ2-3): GAGVSQTPSNKVTEKGKYVELRCDPISGHTALYWYRQSLGQGPEFLIYFQGTGAADDSGLPNDRFFAVRPEGSVSTLKIQRTERGDSAVYLCASSSLPGGKDTQYFGPGTRLTVL.

The CDR3 region is CASSLSPIAGAYEQYF. CDR3 bases: TGTGCCAGCAGTTTATCCCCGATAGCGGGAGCTTACGAGCAGTACTTC. The chain employs TRBV28 and TRBJ2-7; 9 nucleotides line up with TRBD2. Germline V gives CDR1 MDHEN, CDR2 SYDVKM. This CDR3 is 16 amino acids long. V was pared by 1 base and J by 4 bases, with 8 bases of the junction left unmatched.

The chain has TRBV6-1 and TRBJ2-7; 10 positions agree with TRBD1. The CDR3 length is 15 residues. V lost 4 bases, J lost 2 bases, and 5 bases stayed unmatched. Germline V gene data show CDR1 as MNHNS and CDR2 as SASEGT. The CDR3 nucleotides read TGTGCCAGCAGTGCCGGGACAGGGGCAACCTACGAGCAGTACTTC. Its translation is CASSAGTGATYEQYF.

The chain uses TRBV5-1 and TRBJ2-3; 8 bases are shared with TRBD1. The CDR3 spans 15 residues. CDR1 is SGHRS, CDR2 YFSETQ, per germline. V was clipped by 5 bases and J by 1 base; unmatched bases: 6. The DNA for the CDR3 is TGCGCCAGCAGAGAAGGACAGGGCGGCACAGATACGCAGTATTTT. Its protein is CASREGQGGTDTQYF.

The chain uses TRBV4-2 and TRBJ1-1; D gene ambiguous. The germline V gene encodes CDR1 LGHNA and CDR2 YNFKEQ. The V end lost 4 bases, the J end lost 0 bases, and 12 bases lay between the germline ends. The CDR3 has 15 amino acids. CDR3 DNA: TGTGCCAGCAGCCCAATCGACCGGATGAACACTGAAGCTTTCTTT. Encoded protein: CASSPIDRMNTEAFF.

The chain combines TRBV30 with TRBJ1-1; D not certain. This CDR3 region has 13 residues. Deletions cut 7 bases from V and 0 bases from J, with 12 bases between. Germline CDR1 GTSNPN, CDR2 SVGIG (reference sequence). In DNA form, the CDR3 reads TGTGCCTCATCCCGTTTAGTGAACACTGAAGCTTTCTTT. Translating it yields CASSRLVNTEAFF.

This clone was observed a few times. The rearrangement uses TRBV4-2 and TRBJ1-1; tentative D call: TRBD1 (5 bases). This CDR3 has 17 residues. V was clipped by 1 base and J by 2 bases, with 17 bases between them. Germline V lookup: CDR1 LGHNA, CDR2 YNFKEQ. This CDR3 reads CASSQGREGSGNTEAFF. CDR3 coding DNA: TGTGCCAGCAGCCAAGGCAGGGAGGGGTCTGGAAACACTGAAGCTTTCTTT.

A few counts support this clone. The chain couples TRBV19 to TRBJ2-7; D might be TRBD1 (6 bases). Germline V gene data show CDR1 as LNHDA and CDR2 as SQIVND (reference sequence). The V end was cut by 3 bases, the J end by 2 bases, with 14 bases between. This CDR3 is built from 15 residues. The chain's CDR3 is CASSITRGSAYEQYF. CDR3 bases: TGTGCCAGTAGTATCACCAGGGGTTCGGCCTACGAGCAGTACTTC.

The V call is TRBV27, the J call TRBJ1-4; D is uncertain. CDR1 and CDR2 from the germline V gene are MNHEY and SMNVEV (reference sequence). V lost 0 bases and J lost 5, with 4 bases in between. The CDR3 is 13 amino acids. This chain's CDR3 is CASSLSSNEKLFF. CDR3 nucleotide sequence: TGTGCCAGCAGTTTATCATCCAATGAAAAACTGTTTTTT.

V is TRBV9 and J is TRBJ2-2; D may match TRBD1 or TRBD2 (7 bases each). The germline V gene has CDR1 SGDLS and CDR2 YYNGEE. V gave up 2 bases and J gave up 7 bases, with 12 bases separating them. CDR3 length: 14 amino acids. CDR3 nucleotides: TGTGCCAGCAGCGTGGGAGGGGGCGGCGGGGAGCTGTTTTTT. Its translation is CASSVGGGGGELFF. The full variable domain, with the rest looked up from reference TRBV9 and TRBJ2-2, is DSGVTQTPKHLITATGQRVTLRCSPRSGDLSVYWYQQSLDQGLQFLIQYYNGEERAKGNILERFSAQQFPDLHSELNLSSLELGDSALYFCASSVGGGGGELFFGEGSRLTVL.

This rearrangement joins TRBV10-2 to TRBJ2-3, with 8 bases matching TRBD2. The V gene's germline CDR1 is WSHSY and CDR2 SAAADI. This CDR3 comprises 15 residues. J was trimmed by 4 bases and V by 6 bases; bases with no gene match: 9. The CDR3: CASRATSGGADTQYF. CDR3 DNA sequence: TGCGCCAGCAGGGCTACTAGCGGTGGGGCAGATACGCAGTATTTT.

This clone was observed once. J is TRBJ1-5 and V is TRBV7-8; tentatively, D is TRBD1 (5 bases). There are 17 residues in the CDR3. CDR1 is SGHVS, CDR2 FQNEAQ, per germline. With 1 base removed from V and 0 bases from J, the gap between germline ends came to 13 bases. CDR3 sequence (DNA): TGTGCCAGCAGCTTAGGCAGGGCGGGACTTAGCAATCAGCCCCAGCATTTT. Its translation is CASSLGRAGLSNQPQHF.

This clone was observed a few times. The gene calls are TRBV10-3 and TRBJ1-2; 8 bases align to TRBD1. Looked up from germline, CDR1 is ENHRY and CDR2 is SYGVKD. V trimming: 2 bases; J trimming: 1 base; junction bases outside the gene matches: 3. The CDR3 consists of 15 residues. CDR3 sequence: CAISEGTGDNYGYTF. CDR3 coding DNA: TGTGCCATCAGTGAGGGGACAGGAGATAACTATGGCTACACCTTC.

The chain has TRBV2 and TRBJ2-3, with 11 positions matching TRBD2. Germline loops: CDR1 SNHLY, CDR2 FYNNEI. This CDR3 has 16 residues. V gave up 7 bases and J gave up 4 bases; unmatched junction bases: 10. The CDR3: CASKILAGGRPDTQYF. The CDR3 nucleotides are TGTGCCAGCAAAATATTAGCGGGAGGGCGGCCAGATACGCAGTATTTT. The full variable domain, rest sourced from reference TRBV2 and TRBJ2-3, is EPEVTQTPSHQVTQMGQEVILRCVPISNHLYFYWYRQILGQKVEFLVSFYNNEISEKSEIFDDQFSVERPDGSNFTLKIRSTKLEDSAMYFCASKILAGGRPDTQYFGPGTRLTVL.

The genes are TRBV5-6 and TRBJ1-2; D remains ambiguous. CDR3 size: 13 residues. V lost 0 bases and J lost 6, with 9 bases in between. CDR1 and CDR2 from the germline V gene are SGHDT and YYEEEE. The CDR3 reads CASSLGEDHGYTF. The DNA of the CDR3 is TGTGCCAGCAGCTTGGGGGAAGACCATGGCTACACCTTC.

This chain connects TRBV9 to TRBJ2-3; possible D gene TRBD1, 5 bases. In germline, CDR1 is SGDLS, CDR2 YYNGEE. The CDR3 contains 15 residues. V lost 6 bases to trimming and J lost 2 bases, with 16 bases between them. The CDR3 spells CASTLGARDTDTQYF. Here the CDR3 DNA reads TGTGCCAGCACCCTAGGGGCCAGAGACACAGATACGCAGTATTTT.

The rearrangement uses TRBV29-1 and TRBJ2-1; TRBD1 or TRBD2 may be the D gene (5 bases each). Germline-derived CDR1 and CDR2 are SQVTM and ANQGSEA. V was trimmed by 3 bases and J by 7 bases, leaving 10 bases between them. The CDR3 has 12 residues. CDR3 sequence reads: CSVEGERNEQFF. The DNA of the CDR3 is TGCAGCGTTGAGGGGGAAAGGAATGAGCAGTTCTTC.

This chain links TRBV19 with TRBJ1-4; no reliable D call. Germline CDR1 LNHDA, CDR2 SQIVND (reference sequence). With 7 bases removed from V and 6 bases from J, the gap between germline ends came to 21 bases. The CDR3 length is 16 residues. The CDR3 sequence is CASMTSPPRKDEKLFF. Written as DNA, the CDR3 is TGTGCCAGTATGACTAGTCCCCCAAGAAAGGATGAAAAACTGTTTTTT.

The CDR3: CASSLGGRNYNEQFF. CDR3 nucleotides: TGCGCCAGCAGCTTGGGGGGCAGAAACTACAATGAGCAGTTCTTC. The V gene is TRBV5-1, the J gene TRBJ2-1; D perhaps matches TRBD1 (5 bases). Trimming shortened V by 0 bases and J by 3 bases, and 10 bases separated the two germline ends. The CDR3 runs to 15 residues. Germline-derived CDR1 and CDR2 are SGHRS and YFSETQ. The variable domain in full, completed from reference TRBV5-1 and TRBJ2-1, reads KAGVTQTPRYLIKTRGQQVTLSCSPISGHRSVSWYQQTPGQGLQFLFEYFSETQRNKGNFPGRFSGRQFSNSRSEMNVSTLELGDSALYLCASSLGGRNYNEQFFGPGTRLTVL.

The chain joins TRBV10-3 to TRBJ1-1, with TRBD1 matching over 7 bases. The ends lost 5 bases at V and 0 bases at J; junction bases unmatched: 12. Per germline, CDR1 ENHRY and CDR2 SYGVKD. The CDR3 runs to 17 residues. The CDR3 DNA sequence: TGTGCCATCAGTCGGGACAGCCTAGTAGATATGAACACTGAAGCTTTCTTT. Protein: CAISRDSLVDMNTEAFF.

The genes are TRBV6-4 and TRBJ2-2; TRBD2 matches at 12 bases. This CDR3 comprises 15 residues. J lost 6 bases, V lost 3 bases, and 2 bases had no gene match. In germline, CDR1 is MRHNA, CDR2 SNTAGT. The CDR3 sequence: CASSERLAGAGELFF. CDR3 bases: TGTGCCAGCAGTGAGAGACTAGCGGGAGCCGGGGAGCTGTTTTTT.